The text below deals with one T cell receptor (beta chain). This specimen comes from a study of T cell changes during pregnancy in multiple sclerosis. The CDR3 runs to 18 residues. Germline lookup yields CDR1 SGHTA and CDR2 FQGNSA. V gave up 0 bases and J gave up 2 bases; unmatched junction bases: 9. Profiled with immunoSEQ multiplex PCR; TCRdb holds only in-frame clones, not every one. Here the sample spans fewer than 20,000 clones, around 90% being singletons. The J gene is TRBJ2-1, the V gene TRBV7-2; 8 bases line up with TRBD2. Sample: CD4+ T cells from peripheral blood mononuclear cells, taken in the first trimester of pregnancy. The sequence was collected from a female donor in good health, enrolled as a control in a pregnancy study. The CDR3 region is CASSLASSGGSAYNEQFF. The DNA for the CDR3 is TGTGCCAGCAGCTTAGCGTCCAGCGGGGGCTCAGCCTACAATGAGCAGTTCTTC. The full variable domain, completed using reference TRBV7-2 and TRBJ2-1, is GAGVSQSPSNKVTEKGKDVELRCDPISGHTALYWYRQSLGQGLEFLIYFQGNSAPDKSGLPSDRFSAERTGGSVSTLTIQRTQQEDSAVYLCASSLASSGGSAYNEQFFGPGTRLTVL.